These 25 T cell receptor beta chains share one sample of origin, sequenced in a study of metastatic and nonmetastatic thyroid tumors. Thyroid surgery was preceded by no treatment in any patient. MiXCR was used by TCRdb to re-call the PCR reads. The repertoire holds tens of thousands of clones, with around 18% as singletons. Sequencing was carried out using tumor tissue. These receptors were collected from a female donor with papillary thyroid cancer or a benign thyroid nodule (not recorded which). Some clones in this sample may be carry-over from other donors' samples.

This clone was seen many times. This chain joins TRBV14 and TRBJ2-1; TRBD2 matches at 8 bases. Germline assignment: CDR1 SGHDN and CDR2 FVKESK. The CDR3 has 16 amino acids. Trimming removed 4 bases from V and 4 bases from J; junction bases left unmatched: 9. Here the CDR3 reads CASSRLSAGGYNEQFF. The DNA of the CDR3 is TGTGCCAGCAGCCGCCTCAGTGCGGGGGGATACAATGAGCAGTTCTTC.

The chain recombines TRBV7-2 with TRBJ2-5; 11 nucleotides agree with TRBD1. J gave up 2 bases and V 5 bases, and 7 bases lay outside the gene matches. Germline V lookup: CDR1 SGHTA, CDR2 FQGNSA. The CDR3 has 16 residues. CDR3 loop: CASSARDRGLQETQYF. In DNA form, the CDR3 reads TGTGCCAGCAGCGCCCGGGACAGGGGGTTACAAGAGACCCAGTACTTC.

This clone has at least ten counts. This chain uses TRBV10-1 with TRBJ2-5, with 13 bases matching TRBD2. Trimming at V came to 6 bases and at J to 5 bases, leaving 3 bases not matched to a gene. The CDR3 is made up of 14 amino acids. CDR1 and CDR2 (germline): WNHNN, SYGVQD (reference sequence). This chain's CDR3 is CASSQTSGGETQYF. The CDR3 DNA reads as TGCGCCAGCAGCCAGACTAGCGGGGGGGAGACCCAGTACTTC.

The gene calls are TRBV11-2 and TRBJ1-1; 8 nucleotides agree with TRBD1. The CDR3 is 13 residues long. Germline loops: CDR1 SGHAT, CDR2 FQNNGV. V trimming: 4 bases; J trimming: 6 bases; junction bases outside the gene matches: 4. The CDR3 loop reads CASSYGQGAEAFF. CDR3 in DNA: TGTGCCAGCAGCTACGGACAGGGAGCTGAAGCTTTCTTT.

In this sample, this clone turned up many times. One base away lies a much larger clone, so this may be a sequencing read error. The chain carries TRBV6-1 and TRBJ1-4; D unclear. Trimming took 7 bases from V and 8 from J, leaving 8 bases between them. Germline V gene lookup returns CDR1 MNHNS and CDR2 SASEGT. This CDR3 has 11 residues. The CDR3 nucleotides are TGTGCCAGCATCTTCCAGGAAAAACTGTTTTTT. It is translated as CASIFQEKLFF.

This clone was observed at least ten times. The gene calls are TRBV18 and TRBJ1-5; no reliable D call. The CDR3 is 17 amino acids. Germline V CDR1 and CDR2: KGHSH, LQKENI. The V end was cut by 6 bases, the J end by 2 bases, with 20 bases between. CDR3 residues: CASSPRTVQVGNQPQHF. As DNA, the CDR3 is TGTGCCAGCTCCCCCCGCACCGTGCAGGTGGGCAATCAGCCCCAGCATTTT. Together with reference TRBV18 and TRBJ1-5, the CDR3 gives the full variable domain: NAGVMQNPRHLVRRRGQEARLRCSPMKGHSHVYWYRQLPEEGLKFMVYLQKENIIDESGMPKERFSAEFPKEGPSILRIQQVVRGDSAAYFCASSPRTVQVGNQPQHFGDGTRLSIL.

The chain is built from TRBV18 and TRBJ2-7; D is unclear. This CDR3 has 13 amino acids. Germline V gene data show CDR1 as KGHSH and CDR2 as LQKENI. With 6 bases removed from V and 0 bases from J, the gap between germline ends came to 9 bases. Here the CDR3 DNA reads TGTGCCAGCTCGCTGGGGTCCTCCTACGAGCAGTACTTC. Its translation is CASSLGSSYEQYF.

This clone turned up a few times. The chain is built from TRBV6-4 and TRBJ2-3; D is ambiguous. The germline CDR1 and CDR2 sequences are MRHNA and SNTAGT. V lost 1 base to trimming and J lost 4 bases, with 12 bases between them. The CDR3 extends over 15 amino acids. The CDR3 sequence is CASSDYVDGADTQYF. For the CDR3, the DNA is TGTGCCAGCAGTGACTACGTCGATGGGGCAGATACGCAGTATTTT.

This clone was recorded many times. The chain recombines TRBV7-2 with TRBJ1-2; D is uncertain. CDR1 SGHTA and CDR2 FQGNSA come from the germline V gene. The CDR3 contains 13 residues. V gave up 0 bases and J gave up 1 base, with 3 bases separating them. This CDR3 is CASSLANNYGYTF. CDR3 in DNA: TGTGCCAGCAGCTTAGCAAATAACTATGGCTACACCTTC.

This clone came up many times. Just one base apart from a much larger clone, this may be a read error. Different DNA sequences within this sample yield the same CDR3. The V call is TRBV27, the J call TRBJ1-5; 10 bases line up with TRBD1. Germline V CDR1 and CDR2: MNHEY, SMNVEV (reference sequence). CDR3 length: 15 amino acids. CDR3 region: CASMGQGKGGQPQHF. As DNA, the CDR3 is TGTGCCAGCATGGGACAGGGGAAAGGCGGACAGCCCCAGCACTTT.

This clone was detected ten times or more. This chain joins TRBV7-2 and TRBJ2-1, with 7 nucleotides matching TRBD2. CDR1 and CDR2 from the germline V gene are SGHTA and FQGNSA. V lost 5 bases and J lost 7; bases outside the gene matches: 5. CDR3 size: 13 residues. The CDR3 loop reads CASSQWGGNEQFF. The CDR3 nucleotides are TGTGCCAGCAGCCAGTGGGGAGGGAATGAGCAGTTCTTC.

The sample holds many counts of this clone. The CDR3 sequence: CSAGTSGGARFTDTQYF. The DNA for the CDR3 is TGCAGTGCTGGAACTAGCGGGGGGGCACGCTTCACAGATACGCAGTATTTT. The chain recombines TRBV20-1 with TRBJ2-3; 13 nucleotides align to TRBD2. V shed 5 bases and J 2 bases; nucleotides not matched to a gene: 10. The germline V gene encodes CDR1 DFQATT and CDR2 SNEGSKA (reference sequence). This CDR3 contains 17 residues.

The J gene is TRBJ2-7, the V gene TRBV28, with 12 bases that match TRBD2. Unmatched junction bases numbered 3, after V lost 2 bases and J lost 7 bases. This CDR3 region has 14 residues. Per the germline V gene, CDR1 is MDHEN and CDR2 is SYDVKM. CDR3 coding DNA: TGTGCCAGCAGTTTACTAGCGGGAGGGCGGGAGCAGTACTTC. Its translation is CASSLLAGGREQYF.

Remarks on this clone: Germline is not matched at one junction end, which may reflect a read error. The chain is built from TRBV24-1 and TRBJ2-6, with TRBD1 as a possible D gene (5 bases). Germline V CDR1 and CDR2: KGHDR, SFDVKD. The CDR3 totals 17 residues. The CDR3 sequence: CATSVSGFDGVANVLAF. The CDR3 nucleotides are TGTGCCACCAGTGTGTCAGGGTTTGATGGTGTGGCCAACGTCCTGGCTTTT.

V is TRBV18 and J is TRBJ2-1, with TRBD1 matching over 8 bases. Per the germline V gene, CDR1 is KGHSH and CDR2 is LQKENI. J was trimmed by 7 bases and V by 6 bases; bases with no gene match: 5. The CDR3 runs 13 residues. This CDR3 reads CASSRTGRNEQFF. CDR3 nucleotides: TGTGCCAGCTCGCGGACAGGGCGGAATGAGCAGTTCTTC.

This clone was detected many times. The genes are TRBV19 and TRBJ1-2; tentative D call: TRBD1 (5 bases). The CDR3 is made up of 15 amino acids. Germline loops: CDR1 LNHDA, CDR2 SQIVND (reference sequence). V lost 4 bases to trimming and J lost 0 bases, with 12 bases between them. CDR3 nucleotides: TGTGCCAGTAGTAGGGGGACCGGAGCTAACTATGGCTACACCTTC. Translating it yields CASSRGTGANYGYTF.

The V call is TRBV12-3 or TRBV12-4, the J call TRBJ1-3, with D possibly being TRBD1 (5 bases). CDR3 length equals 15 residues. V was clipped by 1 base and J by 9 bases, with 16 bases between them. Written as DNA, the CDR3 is TGTGCCAGCAGTTTAGGCTCAGGGTGCATGTCCACCATATATTTT. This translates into CASSLGSGCMSTIYF.

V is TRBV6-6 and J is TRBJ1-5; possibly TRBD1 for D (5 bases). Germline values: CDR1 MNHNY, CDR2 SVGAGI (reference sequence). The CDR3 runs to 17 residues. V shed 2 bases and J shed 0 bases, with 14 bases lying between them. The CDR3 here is CASSYPRDRYSNQPQHF. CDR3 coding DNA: TGTGCCAGCAGTTACCCCCGTGACAGATATAGCAATCAGCCCCAGCATTTT.

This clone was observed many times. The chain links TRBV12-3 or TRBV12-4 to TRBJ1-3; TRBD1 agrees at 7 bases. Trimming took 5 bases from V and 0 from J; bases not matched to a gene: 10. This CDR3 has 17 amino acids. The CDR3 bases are TGTGCCAGCAGTGGGAACGGGACAGCGGCCTCTGGAAACACCATATATTTT. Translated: CASSGNGTAASGNTIYF.

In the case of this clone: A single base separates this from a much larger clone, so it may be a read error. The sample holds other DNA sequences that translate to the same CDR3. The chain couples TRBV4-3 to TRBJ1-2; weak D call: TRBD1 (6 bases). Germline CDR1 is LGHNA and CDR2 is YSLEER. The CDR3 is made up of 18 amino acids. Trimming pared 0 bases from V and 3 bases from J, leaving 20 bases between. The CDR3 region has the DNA TGCGCCAGCAGCCAAGATCCCACGGGACAAAACTCCTACTATGGCTACACCTTC. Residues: CASSQDPTGQNSYYGYTF.

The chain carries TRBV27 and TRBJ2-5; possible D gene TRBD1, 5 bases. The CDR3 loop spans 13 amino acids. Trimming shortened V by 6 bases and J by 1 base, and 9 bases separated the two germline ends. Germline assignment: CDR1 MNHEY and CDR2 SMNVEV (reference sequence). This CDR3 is CASRSGFQETQYF. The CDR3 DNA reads TGTGCCAGCAGGTCAGGGTTCCAAGAGACCCAGTACTTC.

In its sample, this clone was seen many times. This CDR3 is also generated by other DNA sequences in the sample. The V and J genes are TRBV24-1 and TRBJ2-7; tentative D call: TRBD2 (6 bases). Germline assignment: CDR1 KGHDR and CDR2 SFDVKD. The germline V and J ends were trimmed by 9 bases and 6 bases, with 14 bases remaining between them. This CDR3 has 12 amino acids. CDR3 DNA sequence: TGTGCCACCTCTCGTTTCGGGGGCGAGCAGTACTTC. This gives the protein CATSRFGGEQYF.

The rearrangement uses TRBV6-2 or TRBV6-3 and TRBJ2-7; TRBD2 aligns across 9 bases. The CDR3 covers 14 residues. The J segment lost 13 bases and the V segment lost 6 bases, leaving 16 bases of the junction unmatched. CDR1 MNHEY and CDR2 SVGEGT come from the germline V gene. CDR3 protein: CASRDGTSPYDHYF. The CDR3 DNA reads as TGTGCCAGCAGGGACGGGACTAGCCCGTACGATCATTACTTC.

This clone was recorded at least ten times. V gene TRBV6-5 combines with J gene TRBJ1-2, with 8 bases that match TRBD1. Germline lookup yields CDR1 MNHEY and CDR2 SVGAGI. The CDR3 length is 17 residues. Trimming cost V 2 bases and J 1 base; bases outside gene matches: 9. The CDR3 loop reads CASSYDRGQGVNYGYTF. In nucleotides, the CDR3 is TGTGCCAGCAGTTACGATCGCGGACAGGGAGTTAACTATGGCTACACCTTC.

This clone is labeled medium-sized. This CDR3 is CASSYLAGLGYEQYF. For the CDR3, the DNA is TGTGCCAGCAGTTACCTCGCCGGGCTGGGCTACGAGCAGTACTTC. The chain joins TRBV6-2 or TRBV6-3 to TRBJ2-7; the D is unclear. The CDR3 length is 15 residues. Trimming cost V 2 bases and J 3 bases, with 14 bases left between them. Germline lookup yields CDR1 MNHEY and CDR2 SVGEGT.